These T cell receptor beta chains were read from a single sample in a study of cytomegalovirus exposure and HLA in healthy donors. Assay used: immunoSEQ multiplex PCR; TCRdb lists only in-frame clones, some missing. The table records over 80,000 clones, around 80% of them present only once. The sequenced material came from PBMCs. The receptors shown here come from a man aged 35 to 55 in good health and CMV-seropositive. Both conserved end residues are part of each CDR3. The order of the fields is J gene, clone size, V gene, D gene, CDR3 DNA, CDR3 protein. A D gene is named only where the DNA matches it firmly. The listing skips clone size in some rows; elsewhere it reads once, few, many or a size class.

J gene: TRBJ2-3; clone size: NA; V gene: TRBV15; D gene: NA; CDR3 DNA: TGTGCCACCAGCAGAGAAAGGGACTTGCCCACAGATACGCAGTATTTT; CDR3 protein: CATSRERDLPTDTQYF
J gene: TRBJ2-6; clone size: NA; V gene: TRBV10-3; D gene: NA; CDR3 DNA: TGTGCGACGGGGGCTGGGGCCAACGTCCTGACTTTC; CDR3 protein: CATGAGANVLTF
J gene: TRBJ2-2; clone size: NA; V gene: TRBV19; D gene: NA; CDR3 DNA: TGTGCCAGTAGTATAGATCGGGCCGGGGAGCTGTTTTTT; CDR3 protein: CASSIDRAGELFF
J gene: TRBJ1-6; clone size: NA; V gene: TRBV30; D gene: NA; CDR3 DNA: TGTGCCGTAGGGGGCTCCTATAATTCACCCCTCCACTTT; CDR3 protein: CAVGGSYNSPLHF
J gene: TRBJ2-2; clone size: NA; V gene: TRBV19; D gene: NA; CDR3 DNA: TGTGCCAGTAGTATAGCAGGCACCGGGGAGCTGTTTTTT; CDR3 protein: CASSIAGTGELFF
J gene: TRBJ2-1; clone size: NA; V gene: TRBV5-1; D gene: TRBD2; CDR3 DNA: TGCGCCAGCAGCCTACAGGGACTAGCGGGGTTGGATGAGCAGTTCTTC; CDR3 protein: CASSLQGLAGLDEQFF
J gene: TRBJ1-6; clone size: NA; V gene: TRBV18; D gene: NA; CDR3 DNA: TGTGCCAGCTCACCAGACCACGCAGGTGGATCACCCCTCCACTTT; CDR3 protein: CASSPDHAGGSPLHF
J gene: TRBJ1-3; clone size: few; V gene: TRBV28; D gene: TRBD1; CDR3 DNA: TGTGCCAGCACCCCACCGGGACAGGGGGCTATTGGTGGAAACACCATATATTTT; CDR3 protein: CASTPPGQGAIGGNTIYF
J gene: TRBJ1-1; clone size: NA; V gene: TRBV28; D gene: NA; CDR3 DNA: TGTGCCAGCAGGGCGGGGGGGGTGGCGAACACTGAAGCTTTCTTT; CDR3 protein: CASRAGGVANTEAFF
J gene: TRBJ2-3; clone size: NA; V gene: TRBV5-1; D gene: TRBD2; CDR3 DNA: TGCGCCAGCAGCTTGGGAACTAGCGGCACAGATACGCAGTATTTT; CDR3 protein: CASSLGTSGTDTQYF
J gene: TRBJ2-1; clone size: NA; V gene: TRBV25-1; D gene: TRBD2; CDR3 DNA: TGTGCCAGCAGCAGAGCGGGAGGGCCTGGTGAGCAGTTCTTC; CDR3 protein: CASSRAGGPGEQFF
J gene: TRBJ2-7; clone size: NA; V gene: TRBV18; D gene: TRBD2; CDR3 DNA: TGTGCCAGCTCACTGAACGGACTAGCGCCCTACGAGCAGTACTTC; CDR3 protein: CASSLNGLAPYEQYF
J gene: TRBJ1-1; clone size: NA; V gene: TRBV30; D gene: NA; CDR3 DNA: TGTGCCTGGAGTGTACGCAGAAACACTGAAGCTTTCTTT; CDR3 protein: CAWSVRRNTEAFF
J gene: TRBJ1-1; clone size: NA; V gene: TRBV6-4; D gene: TRBD1; CDR3 DNA: TGTGCCAGCAGGGGGGTGGGACAGATGAACACTGAAGCTTTCTTT; CDR3 protein: CASRGVGQMNTEAFF
J gene: TRBJ2-5; clone size: once; V gene: TRBV6-5; D gene: NA; CDR3 DNA: TGTGCCAGCGCTCGACAGATTCGGGGAGGGACCCAGTACTTC; CDR3 protein: CASARQIRGGTQYF
J gene: TRBJ2-7; clone size: NA; V gene: TRBV4-2; D gene: TRBD2; CDR3 DNA: TGTGCCAGCAGCCAAGATAGCGGGAGTAGGGACGAGCAGTACTTC; CDR3 protein: CASSQDSGSRDEQYF
J gene: TRBJ2-7; clone size: NA; V gene: TRBV6-5; D gene: NA; CDR3 DNA: TGTGCCAGCAGTCGCGATCCCTTAATCTACGAGCAGTACTTC; CDR3 protein: CASSRDPLIYEQYF
J gene: TRBJ2-7; clone size: NA; V gene: TRBV6-5; D gene: TRBD1; CDR3 DNA: TGTGCCAGCAGTCGCCGGGACAGTTACGAGCAGTACTTC; CDR3 protein: CASSRRDSYEQYF
J gene: TRBJ1-4; clone size: NA; V gene: TRBV30; D gene: NA; CDR3 DNA: TGTGCCTGGAGTGTAGTGGAGGAGAAACTGTTTTTT; CDR3 protein: CAWSVVEEKLFF
J gene: TRBJ2-7; clone size: NA; V gene: TRBV6-1; D gene: NA; CDR3 DNA: TGTGCCGGCAGTGTGGCAGAGCAGTACTTC; CDR3 protein: CAGSVAEQYF
J gene: TRBJ1-1; clone size: NA; V gene: TRBV6-5; D gene: NA; CDR3 DNA: TGTGCCAGCAGGTGGACACTGAACACTGAAGCTTTCTTT; CDR3 protein: CASRWTLNTEAFF
J gene: TRBJ2-2; clone size: NA; V gene: TRBV19; D gene: NA; CDR3 DNA: TGTGCCAGTAGTTCCCAGACAGGCACCACCGGGGAGCTGTTTTTT; CDR3 protein: CASSSQTGTTGELFF
J gene: TRBJ2-1; clone size: NA; V gene: TRBV5-4; D gene: NA; CDR3 DNA: TGTGCCAGCAGCTTGGAGGTGACAGGAAATGAGCGGTTCTTC; CDR3 protein: CASSLEVTGNERFF
J gene: TRBJ2-1; clone size: NA; V gene: TRBV10-3; D gene: TRBD2; CDR3 DNA: TGTGCCATCAGTCCAAGCGGGGGTAACAATGAGCAGTTCTTC; CDR3 protein: CAISPSGGNNEQFF
J gene: TRBJ2-7; clone size: NA; V gene: TRBV6-6; D gene: TRBD2; CDR3 DNA: TGTGCCAGCAGAGACCGGCGGGAGAGCTCCTACGAGCAGTACTTC; CDR3 protein: CASRDRRESSYEQYF
J gene: TRBJ1-1; clone size: NA; V gene: TRBV19; D gene: NA; CDR3 DNA: TGTGCCAGTAGTATAGGAGCATCTGCTTTCTTT; CDR3 protein: CASSIGASAFF